A selection of T cell receptor beta chains follows, all from one sample in a study of STAT5B mutations in CD4+ large granular lymphocyte leukemia. Assay: immunoSEQ multiplex PCR; the TCRdb copy retains only in-frame clones and omits some. The data show 30,000 to 40,000 clones, more than 65% seen once. Input material: CD4+ T cells from blood buffy coats. The receptor set was obtained from a human donor in good health. Both conserved end residues are part of each CDR3. The D gene is left open where the match is weak. Only some rows state a clone size, as once, few, many or a class for expanded clones.

length: 15
D: -
size: once
V: TRBV10-3
J: TRBJ2-1
DNA: TGTGCCATCTCATGGCGGCGGGGGGACAGAAATGAGCAGTTCTTC
CDR3: CAISWRRGDRNEQFF

length: 15
D: -
size: -
V: TRBV5-6
J: TRBJ1-1
DNA: TGTGCCAGCAGCTCTACAGGGAAAGAGGCCTATGAAGCTTTCTTT
CDR3: CASSSTGKEAYEAFF

length: 16
D: TRBD1
size: -
V: TRBV4-3
J: TRBJ2-3
DNA: TGCGCCAGCAGCCAGGCACAGGGGGCGGGCGCAGATACGCAGTATTTT
CDR3: CASSQAQGAGADTQYF

length: 18
D: TRBD1
size: few
V: TRBV4-2
J: TRBJ2-3
DNA: TGTGCCAGCAGCCAAGAGGGCCCGGGACAGGGGGCTTCGGGTACGCAGTATTTT
CDR3: CASSQEGPGQGASGTQYF

length: 16
D: TRBD1
size: few
V: TRBV5-6
J: TRBJ1-1
DNA: TGTGCCAGCAGCTCCCCCGGGACAGCAATTCACACTGAAGCTTTCTTT
CDR3: CASSSPGTAIHTEAFF

length: 12
D: -
size: -
V: TRBV9
J: TRBJ2-1
DNA: TGTGCCAGCAGCGTAGTTTCGGGTGCCGAGTTCTTC
CDR3: CASSVVSGAEFF

length: 15
D: TRBD1
size: once
V: TRBV4-3
J: TRBJ1-1
DNA: TGCGCCAGCAGCCAAGAATGGGGACAGGGCACTGAAGCTTTCTTT
CDR3: CASSQEWGQGTEAFF

length: 15
D: -
size: -
V: TRBV5-6
J: TRBJ2-3
DNA: TGTGCCAGCAGCCAGACGGACAGAAACACAGATACGCAGTATTTT
CDR3: CASSQTDRNTDTQYF

length: 17
D: TRBD2
size: -
V: TRBV5-5
J: TRBJ2-7
DNA: TGTGCCAGCAGCTCACGGCCCACACTAGCGGGAGGACTCGAGCAGTACTTC
CDR3: CASSSRPTLAGGLEQYF

length: 13
D: -
size: -
V: TRBV7-2
J: TRBJ1-1
DNA: TGTGCCAGCAGCTCAACACGGAACACTGAAGCTTTCTTT
CDR3: CASSSTRNTEAFF

length: 15
D: -
size: -
V: TRBV5-1
J: TRBJ1-2
DNA: TGCGCCAGCAGCTTGGGTGTAGGGGGTGACTATGGCTACACCTTC
CDR3: CASSLGVGGDYGYTF

length: 15
D: TRBD1
size: once
V: TRBV7-9
J: TRBJ2-7
DNA: TGTGCCAGCAGCCCTAGAGGGACAGGGGGATACGAGCAGTACTTC
CDR3: CASSPRGTGGYEQYF

length: 17
D: -
size: -
V: TRBV19
J: TRBJ2-1
DNA: TGTGCCAGTAGTACCACCCCTGGGGAGTTGGGACACAATGAGCAGTTCTTC
CDR3: CASSTTPGELGHNEQFF

length: 15
D: TRBD1
size: -
V: TRBV5-1
J: TRBJ2-2
DNA: TGCGCCAGCAGCCGGGACAGGGTTAACACCGGGGAGCTGTTTTTT
CDR3: CASSRDRVNTGELFF

length: 14
D: -
size: -
V: TRBV6-6
J: TRBJ2-7
DNA: TGTGCCAGCAGTGATTGGGACCCATTGACGGAGCAGTACTTC
CDR3: CASSDWDPLTEQYF

length: 14
D: TRBD1
size: -
V: TRBV5-1
J: TRBJ1-2
DNA: TGCGCCAGCAGCTTGGCCGGGACAGGGGAAGGCTACACCTTC
CDR3: CASSLAGTGEGYTF

length: 17
D: -
size: -
V: TRBV19
J: TRBJ1-4
DNA: TGTGCCAGTAGTATCCCATCTGAGAGGGTCGGAAAGGAAAAACTGTTTTTT
CDR3: CASSIPSERVGKEKLFF

length: 16
D: TRBD2
size: -
V: TRBV27
J: TRBJ2-1
DNA: TGTGCCAGCAGGGGATCCGGGCGGGGGGATTACAATGAGCAGTTCTTC
CDR3: CASRGSGRGDYNEQFF

length: 15
D: -
size: -
V: TRBV5-1
J: TRBJ1-5
DNA: TGCGCCAGCAGCCCGGACGGGGGGATTCGTCAGCCCCAGCATTTT
CDR3: CASSPDGGIRQPQHF

length: 15
D: -
size: -
V: TRBV7-2
J: TRBJ1-1
DNA: TGTGCCAGCAGCCCGACTGGGGGTCGGAACACTGAAGCTTTCTTT
CDR3: CASSPTGGRNTEAFF

length: 16
D: TRBD1
size: -
V: TRBV5-4
J: TRBJ1-4
DNA: TGTGCCAGCAGCTCGGGGGGACAGGGTACTAATGAAAAACTGTTTTTT
CDR3: CASSSGGQGTNEKLFF

length: 16
D: -
size: -
V: TRBV9
J: TRBJ2-1
DNA: TGTGCCAGCAGCGTAGGTCTGGAGGAGTGGAACAATGAGCAGTTCTTC
CDR3: CASSVGLEEWNNEQFF

length: 15
D: TRBD2
size: once
V: TRBV7-9
J: TRBJ2-1
DNA: TGTGCCAGCAGACCCGGGACTAGCGGGGGTTTGGAGCAGTTCTTC
CDR3: CASRPGTSGGLEQFF

length: 18
D: -
size: -
V: TRBV2
J: TRBJ2-3
DNA: TGTGCCAGCAGTGGGGCCGGGAACCCTGTAAGGAGCGCAGATACGCAGTATTTT
CDR3: CASSGAGNPVRSADTQYF

length: 16
D: -
size: -
V: TRBV5-5
J: TRBJ1-6
DNA: TGTGCCAGCAGCTTGAGACTCAGCCGTTATAATTCACCCCTCCACTTT
CDR3: CASSLRLSRYNSPLHF

length: 12
D: -
size: few
V: TRBV11-2
J: TRBJ1-1
DNA: TGTGCCAGCAGCTTAGATTGGGGGGAAGCTTTCTTT
CDR3: CASSLDWGEAFF

length: 16
D: -
size: -
V: TRBV6-1
J: TRBJ2-1
DNA: TGTGCCAGCAGTGAAGCGCCTGCAGTACCCTTGAATGAGCAGTTCTTC
CDR3: CASSEAPAVPLNEQFF

length: 13
D: -
size: -
V: TRBV21-1
J: TRBJ1-5
DNA: TGTGCCAGCAGCAAAGGGGCAGAGCAGCCCCAGCATTTT
CDR3: CASSKGAEQPQHF

length: 16
D: -
size: once
V: TRBV5-1
J: TRBJ2-5
DNA: TGCGCCAGCAGCCGAGGAAGGGGGGAGAGGTGGGAGACCCAGTACTTC
CDR3: CASSRGRGERWETQYF

length: 15
D: TRBD1
size: -
V: TRBV4-1
J: TRBJ1-2
DNA: TGCGCCAGCAGCCAAGGGACAGGGGGTAACTATGGCTACACCTTC
CDR3: CASSQGTGGNYGYTF

length: 14
D: -
size: -
V: TRBV19
J: TRBJ1-5
DNA: TGTGCCAGTAGCCCTGGGCGTAGCAATCAGCCCCAGCATTTT
CDR3: CASSPGRSNQPQHF

length: 13
D: -
size: -
V: TRBV5-5
J: TRBJ2-7
DNA: TGTGCCAGCAGCTTGGTACAGGGCTACGAGCAGTACTTC
CDR3: CASSLVQGYEQYF

length: 10
D: -
size: once
V: TRBV6-6
J: TRBJ2-5
DNA: TGTGCCAGCAGTTGGGAGACCCAGTACTTC
CDR3: CASSWETQYF

length: 15
D: -
size: -
V: TRBV2
J: TRBJ1-6
DNA: TGTGCCAGCATAATCGGAGGTCGGTCGCATTCACCCCTCCACTTT
CDR3: CASIIGGRSHSPLHF

length: 16
D: -
size: few
V: TRBV7-9
J: TRBJ2-3
DNA: TGTGCCAGCAGCTTGGGGCAGTGGGGACTCACAGATACGCAGTATTTT
CDR3: CASSLGQWGLTDTQYF

length: 15
D: TRBD2
size: once
V: TRBV7-2
J: TRBJ2-5
DNA: TGTGCCAGCAGCTTAGGGGGTGGGAGGGGAGAGACCCAGTACTTC
CDR3: CASSLGGGRGETQYF

length: 14
D: -
size: -
V: TRBV6-6
J: TRBJ1-5
DNA: TGTGCCAGCAGACGGACCGATAGCAATCAGCCCCAGCATTTT
CDR3: CASRRTDSNQPQHF

length: 14
D: TRBD2
size: -
V: TRBV5-1
J: TRBJ2-3
DNA: TGCGCCAGCAGTTCCGGACTAGTCACAGATACGCAGTATTTT
CDR3: CASSSGLVTDTQYF

length: 16
D: -
size: -
V: TRBV10-1
J: TRBJ2-3
DNA: TGCGCCAGCAGTGGGGATAGCGGACCCGGCACAGATACGCAGTATTTT
CDR3: CASSGDSGPGTDTQYF

length: 16
D: -
size: -
V: TRBV6-6
J: TRBJ2-5
DNA: TGTGCCAGCAGTGCCCGGGGGGCGGGGACTCAAGAGACCCAGTACTTC
CDR3: CASSARGAGTQETQYF

length: 14
D: -
size: -
V: TRBV2
J: TRBJ2-5
DNA: TGTGCCAGCAGCCGAGAAGATATCCAAGAGACCCAGTACTTC
CDR3: CASSREDIQETQYF

length: 16
D: -
size: -
V: TRBV21-1
J: TRBJ2-7
DNA: TGTGCCAGCAGCAAAGATTTTCAGGACAGGGCCTACGAGCAGTACTTC
CDR3: CASSKDFQDRAYEQYF

length: 12
D: TRBD1
size: -
V: TRBV2
J: TRBJ2-3
DNA: TGTGCCAGCAAGGCAGGGGGAGATACGCAGTATTTT
CDR3: CASKAGGDTQYF

length: 15
D: -
size: -
V: TRBV18
J: TRBJ2-3
DNA: TGTGCCAGCTCACCGATCTTCGGGGGAACAGATACGCAGTATTTT
CDR3: CASSPIFGGTDTQYF

length: 15
D: -
size: -
V: TRBV4-3
J: TRBJ1-5
DNA: TGCGCCAGCAGCCAAGAGGAGGGGCGCGGTCAGCCCCAGCATTTT
CDR3: CASSQEEGRGQPQHF

length: 17
D: TRBD2
size: -
V: TRBV19
J: TRBJ2-1
DNA: TGTGCCAGTAGTATCAACCCTTCTAGCGGGGGCTACAATGAGCAGTTCTTC
CDR3: CASSINPSSGGYNEQFF

length: 15
D: -
size: -
V: TRBV7-2
J: TRBJ2-4
DNA: TGTGCCAGCAGCTTAGGGTTGGGAGCACAGGACATTCAGTACTTC
CDR3: CASSLGLGAQDIQYF

length: 15
D: -
size: once
V: TRBV6-1
J: TRBJ2-5
DNA: TGTGCCAGCAGTGAAAAATTCCAGGGAAGGGAGACCCAGTACTTC
CDR3: CASSEKFQGRETQYF

length: 13
D: TRBD1
size: -
V: TRBV7-8
J: TRBJ1-1
DNA: TGTGCCAGCGGTGAAGAGACAGGGTTGTATGCTTTCTTT
CDR3: CASGEETGLYAFF

length: 15
D: -
size: -
V: TRBV2
J: TRBJ1-1
DNA: TGTGCCAGCAGCTCCAGGCGGGGGGAAATAAGCGAAGCTTTCTTT
CDR3: CASSSRRGEISEAFF

length: 16
D: TRBD1
size: -
V: TRBV5-4
J: TRBJ1-2
DNA: TGTGCCAGCAGCCTCCCGGACAGGTCCCTGCGATATGGCTACACCTTC
CDR3: CASSLPDRSLRYGYTF

length: 12
D: -
size: -
V: TRBV5-1
J: TRBJ2-7
DNA: TGCGCCAGCAGCTTGGATACAGGCGAGCAGTACTTC
CDR3: CASSLDTGEQYF

length: 15
D: TRBD1
size: -
V: TRBV7-2
J: TRBJ1-2
DNA: TGTGCCAGCAGCCTGGGACAGACCGCTAACTATGGCTACACCTTC
CDR3: CASSLGQTANYGYTF

length: 16
D: TRBD2
size: few
V: TRBV19
J: TRBJ2-1
DNA: TGTGCCAGTAGCGAAACCGGCGGGAGCGTTAGGGAGGGGCAGTTCTTC
CDR3: CASSETGGSVREGQFF

length: 15
D: -
size: -
V: TRBV15
J: TRBJ2-4
DNA: TGTGCCACCAGCAGAGCCGGAGGGCGCCGTCCGGCTCAGTACTTC
CDR3: CATSRAGGRRPAQYF

length: 14
D: TRBD2
size: -
V: TRBV6-1
J: TRBJ2-7
DNA: TGTGCCAGCAGTGCTAGCGGATCTTTCTACGAGCAGTACTTC
CDR3: CASSASGSFYEQYF

length: 14
D: TRBD2
size: -
V: TRBV7-2
J: TRBJ2-4
DNA: TGTGCCAGCAGACCCACTAGCGGGAAAAACATTCAGTACTTC
CDR3: CASRPTSGKNIQYF

length: 15
D: -
size: once
V: TRBV12-2
J: TRBJ1-1
DNA: TGTGCAAGTCGCTTAGTGGAGGACCTTAACACTGAAGCTTTCTTT
CDR3: CASRLVEDLNTEAFF

length: 12
D: TRBD1
size: -
V: TRBV29-1
J: TRBJ2-7
DNA: TGCAGCGTCAAAGGGACAGCCTACGAGCAGTACTTC
CDR3: CSVKGTAYEQYF

length: 17
D: -
size: -
V: TRBV7-2
J: TRBJ1-3
DNA: TGTGCCAGCAGCTACCGAGACGGACCGAGCTCTGGAAACACCATATATTTT
CDR3: CASSYRDGPSSGNTIYF